This T cell receptor (beta chain) originates from a study of T cells in Graves' hyperthyroidism and ophthalmopathy. There were TCR beta CDR3 regions amplified from RNA transcripts. Using the HTBI primer set, a first-round RT-PCR was run on the TCR CDR3. In TCRdb, the multiplex PCR reads were re-called with MiXCR into one record per CDR3 protein. The sample yields nearly 750,000 distinct CDR3 sequences, about 35% seen once. The germline V gene encodes CDR1 SGHVT and CDR2 SQSDAQ. Germline trimming cut 6 bases from V and 7 bases from J; bases unmatched to any gene: 7. This CDR3 has 13 amino acids. This clonotype was seen many times.

This TCR derives from a woman aged 40-49 years with Graves' hyperthyroidism. The chain has TRBV7-4 and TRBJ1-2; 8 bases fit TRBD1. What was sequenced was blood. The CDR3, as DNA: TGTGCCAGCAGATCGGACAGGGCTCTTGGCTACACCTTC. It is translated as CASRSDRALGYTF. Full variable domain (remainder filled in from reference TRBV7-4 and TRBJ1-2): GAGVSQSPRYKVAKRGRDVALRCDSISGHVTLYWYRQTLGQGSEVLTYSQSDAQRDKSGRPSGRFSAERPERSVSTLKIQRTEQGDSAVYLCASRSDRALGYTFGSGTRLTVV.